This section outlines one TCR beta chain sequence together with its context. No antigen is known for it. The sample belongs to a study of stem cell transplantation in POMP-related autoinflammatory disease. For the study at large: The study hypothesized thymoproteasome defects skew the TRB repertoire via impaired CD8+ selection. General study results and limits: In PRAID patients, the number of distinct TRB V-J gene pairings was restricted. Across all analyzed T-cell subsets, patients with PRAID tended toward reduced diversity and increased clonality.

TCRdb keeps only in-frame clones here, not all; method: immunoSEQ multiplex PCR. The table has about 1,100 clones, roughly 72% seen once. The sequence derives from a human donor in good health. Sample: CD8+ T cells from PBMCs.

The CDR3 loop is CASSLTGIAGTNEKLFF. The CDR3 DNA reads as TGTGCCAGCAGCCTCACAGGGATCGCGGGAACTAATGAAAAACTGTTTTTT. This chain uses TRBV7-3 with TRBJ1-4, with D perhaps matching TRBD1 (6 bases). Between the trimmed V and J ends, which lost 5 bases and 1 base, there was a span of 17 bases. Germline V gene lookup returns CDR1 SGHTA and CDR2 FQGTGA. CDR3 length equals 17 residues. Looking up the rest from reference TRBV7-3 and TRBJ1-4 gives the full variable domain: GAGVSQTPSNKVTEKGKYVELRCDPISGHTALYWYRQSLGQGPEFLIYFQGTGAADDSGLPNDRFFAVRPEGSVSTLKIQRTERGDSAVYLCASSLTGIAGTNEKLFFGSGTQLSVL.